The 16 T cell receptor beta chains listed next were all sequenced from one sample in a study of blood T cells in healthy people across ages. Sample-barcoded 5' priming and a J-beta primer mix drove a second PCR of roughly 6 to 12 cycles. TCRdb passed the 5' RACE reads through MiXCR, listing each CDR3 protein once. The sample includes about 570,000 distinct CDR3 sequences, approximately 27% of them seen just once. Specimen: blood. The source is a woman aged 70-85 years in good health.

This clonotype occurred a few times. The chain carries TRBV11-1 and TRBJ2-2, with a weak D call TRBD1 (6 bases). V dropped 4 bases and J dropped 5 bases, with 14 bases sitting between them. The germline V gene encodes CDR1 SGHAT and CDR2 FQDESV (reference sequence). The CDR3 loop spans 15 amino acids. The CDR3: CASSYRAIGTGELFF. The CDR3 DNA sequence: TGTGCCAGCAGCTACAGGGCAATTGGGACCGGGGAGCTGTTTTTT.

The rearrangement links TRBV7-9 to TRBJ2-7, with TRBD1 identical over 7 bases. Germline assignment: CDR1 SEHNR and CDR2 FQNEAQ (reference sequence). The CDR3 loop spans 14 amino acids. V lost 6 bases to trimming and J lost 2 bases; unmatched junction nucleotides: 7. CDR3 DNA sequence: TGTGCCAGCAGTGTTGTGGGACAGACCTACGAGCAGTACTTC. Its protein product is CASSVVGQTYEQYF.

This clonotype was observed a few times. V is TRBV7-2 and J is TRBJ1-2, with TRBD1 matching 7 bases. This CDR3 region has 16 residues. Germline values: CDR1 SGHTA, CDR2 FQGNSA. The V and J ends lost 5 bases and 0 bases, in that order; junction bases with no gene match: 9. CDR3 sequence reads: CASSTGTASANYGYTF. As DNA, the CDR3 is TGTGCCAGCAGCACCGGGACAGCCTCAGCTAACTATGGCTACACCTTC.

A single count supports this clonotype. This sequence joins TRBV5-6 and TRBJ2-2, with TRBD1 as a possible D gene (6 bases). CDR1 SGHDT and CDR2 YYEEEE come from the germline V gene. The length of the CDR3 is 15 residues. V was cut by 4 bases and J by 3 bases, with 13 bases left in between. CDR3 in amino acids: CASSPRTAYTGELFF. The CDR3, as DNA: TGTGCCAGCAGCCCGAGGACAGCGTACACCGGGGAGCTGTTTTTT.

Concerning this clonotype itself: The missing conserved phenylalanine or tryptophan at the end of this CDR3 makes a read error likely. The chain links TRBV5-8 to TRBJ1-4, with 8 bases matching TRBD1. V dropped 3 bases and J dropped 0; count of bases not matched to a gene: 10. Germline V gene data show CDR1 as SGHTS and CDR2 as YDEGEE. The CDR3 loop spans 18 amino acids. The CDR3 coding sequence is TGTGCCAGCAGCTCCGGACAGGGCTTACCTGCAACTAATGAAAAACTGTTTCTT. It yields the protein CASSSGQGLPATNEKLFL.

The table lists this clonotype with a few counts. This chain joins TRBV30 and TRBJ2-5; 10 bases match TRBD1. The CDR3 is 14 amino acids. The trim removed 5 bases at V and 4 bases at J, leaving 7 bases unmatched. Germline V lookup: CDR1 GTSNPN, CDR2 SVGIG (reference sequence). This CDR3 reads CAWGSGTGVETQYF. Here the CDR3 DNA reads TGTGCCTGGGGGTCCGGGACAGGGGTAGAGACCCAGTACTTC.

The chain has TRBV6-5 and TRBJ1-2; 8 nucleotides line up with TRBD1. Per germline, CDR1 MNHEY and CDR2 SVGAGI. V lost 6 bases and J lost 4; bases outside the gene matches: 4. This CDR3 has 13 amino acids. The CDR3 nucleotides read TGTGCCAGCAGACGCGGGACAGGCTATGGCTACACCTTC. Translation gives CASRRGTGYGYTF.

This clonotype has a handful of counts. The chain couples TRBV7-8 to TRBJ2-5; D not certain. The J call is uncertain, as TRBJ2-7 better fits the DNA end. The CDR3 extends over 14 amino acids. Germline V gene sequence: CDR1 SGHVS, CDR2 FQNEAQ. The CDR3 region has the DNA TGTGCCAGCAGCCCGAGAGACACAGCCTACGAGCAGTACTTC. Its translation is CASSPRDTAYEQYF.

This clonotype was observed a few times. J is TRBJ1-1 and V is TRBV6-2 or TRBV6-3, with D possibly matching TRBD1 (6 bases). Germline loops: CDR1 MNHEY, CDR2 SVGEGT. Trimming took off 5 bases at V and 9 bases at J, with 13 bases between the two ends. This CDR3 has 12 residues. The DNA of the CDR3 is TGTGCCAGCAGTACTGGGGGCCGCCAAGCTTTCTTT. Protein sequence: CASSTGGRQAFF.

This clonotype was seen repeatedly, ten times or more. DNA for the CDR3: TGTGCCAGCAGTAGCCTCGGGGGGCCGTACAATGAGCAGTTCTTC. Translated, it gives CASSSLGGPYNEQFF. The gene calls are TRBV7-2 and TRBJ2-1, with D perhaps matching TRBD2 (7 bases). The germline V gene has CDR1 SGHTA and CDR2 FQGNSA. The CDR3 consists of 15 residues. V was clipped by 6 bases and J by 4 bases, with 16 bases between them.

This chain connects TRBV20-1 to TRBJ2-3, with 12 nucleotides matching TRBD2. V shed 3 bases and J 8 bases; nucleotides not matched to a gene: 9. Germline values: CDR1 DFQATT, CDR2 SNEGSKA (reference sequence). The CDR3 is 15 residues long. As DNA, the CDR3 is TGCAGTGCTAGGCCGCTGACTAGCGGGGGCGGTACGCAGTATTTT. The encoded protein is CSARPLTSGGGTQYF.

The CDR3 DNA follows: TGTGCCAGCAACCAGGGGTGGGCGGCCAAAAACATTCAGTACTTC. It translates to CASNQGWAAKNIQYF. The chain carries TRBV3-1 and TRBJ2-4; maybe TRBD1 (6 bases). The V and J ends lost 7 bases and 1 base respectively, with 14 bases between them. The CDR3 covers 15 residues. Germline V gives CDR1 LGHDT, CDR2 YNNKEL (reference sequence).

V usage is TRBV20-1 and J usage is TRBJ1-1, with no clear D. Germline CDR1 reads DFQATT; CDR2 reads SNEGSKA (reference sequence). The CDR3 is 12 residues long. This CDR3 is CSTIRPGTEAFF. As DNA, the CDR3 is TGCAGCACCATAAGGCCGGGGACTGAAGCTTTCTTT.

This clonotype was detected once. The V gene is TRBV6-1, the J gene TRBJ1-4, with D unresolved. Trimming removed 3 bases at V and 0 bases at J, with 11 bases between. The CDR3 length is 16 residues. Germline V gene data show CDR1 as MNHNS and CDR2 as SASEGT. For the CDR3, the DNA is TGTGCCAGCAGTGATAAGCCGGGTGCAACTAATGAAAAACTGTTTTTT. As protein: CASSDKPGATNEKLFF.

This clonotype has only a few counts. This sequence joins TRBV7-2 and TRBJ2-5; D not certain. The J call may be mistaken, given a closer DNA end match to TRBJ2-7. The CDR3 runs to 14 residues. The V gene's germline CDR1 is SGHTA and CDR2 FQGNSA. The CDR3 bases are TGTGCCAGCAGCTTAATGAGCCAGGTGTACGAGCAGTACTTC. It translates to CASSLMSQVYEQYF.

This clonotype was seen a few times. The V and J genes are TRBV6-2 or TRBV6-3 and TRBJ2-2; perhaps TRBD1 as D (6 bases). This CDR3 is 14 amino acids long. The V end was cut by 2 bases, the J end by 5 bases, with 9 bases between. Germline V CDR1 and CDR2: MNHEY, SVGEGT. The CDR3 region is CASSYGGRTGELFF. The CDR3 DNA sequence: TGTGCCAGCAGTTACGGGGGCAGGACCGGGGAGCTGTTTTTT.